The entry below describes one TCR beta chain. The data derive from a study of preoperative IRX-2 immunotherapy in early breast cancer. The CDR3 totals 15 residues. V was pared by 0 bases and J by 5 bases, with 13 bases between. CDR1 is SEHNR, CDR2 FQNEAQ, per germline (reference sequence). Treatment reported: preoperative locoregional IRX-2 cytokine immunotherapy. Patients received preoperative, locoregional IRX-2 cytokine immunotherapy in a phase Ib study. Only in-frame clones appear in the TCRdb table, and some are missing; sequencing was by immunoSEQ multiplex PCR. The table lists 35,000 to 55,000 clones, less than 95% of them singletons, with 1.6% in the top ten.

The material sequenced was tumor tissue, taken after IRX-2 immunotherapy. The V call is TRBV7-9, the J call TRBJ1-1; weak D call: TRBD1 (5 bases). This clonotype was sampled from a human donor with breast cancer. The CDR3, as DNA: TGTGCCAGCAGCTTAGCGCCTTGGCAGGGAACTGAAGCTTTCTTT. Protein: CASSLAPWQGTEAFF.